One and the same sample provided the 10 T cell receptor beta chains below, sequenced in a study of spatial heterogeneity in lung cancer. Specified time point: sample taken at primary tumor resection. TCRdb fed the 5' RACE reads into MiXCR, producing one record per CDR3 protein. The repertoire holds approximately 92,000 distinct CDR3 sequences, with 12% as singletons. The sample in question was PBMCs, obtained at surgery. The receptors derive from a male donor with early-stage non-small cell lung cancer.

The sample holds a few counts of this clonotype. The V gene is TRBV24-1, the J gene TRBJ2-1; no definite D call. Germline lookup yields CDR1 KGHDR and CDR2 SFDVKD. The CDR3 length is 14 residues. V lost 4 bases and J lost 6, with 12 bases in between. DNA for the CDR3: TGTGCCACCAGTGAGAGAAGTCAATCCAATGAGCAGTTCTTC. Residues: CATSERSQSNEQFF.

This clonotype was seen just once. The chain links TRBV28 to TRBJ1-3, with a possible D match to TRBD1 (5 bases). Trimming took off 3 bases at V and 2 bases at J, with 8 bases between the two ends. The germline V gene encodes CDR1 MDHEN and CDR2 SYDVKM. The length of the CDR3 is 14 residues. The CDR3 DNA reads TGTGCCAGCAGTTTCCGGGGCCCTGGAAACACCATATATTTT. Protein: CASSFRGPGNTIYF.

This clonotype has only a few counts. This rearrangement joins TRBV6-2 or TRBV6-3 to TRBJ1-1, with TRBD1 as a possible D gene (5 bases). The CDR3 runs 16 residues. V was shortened by 0 bases and J by 1 base, with 12 bases between the two germline ends. Germline assignment: CDR1 MNHEY and CDR2 SVGEGT. The CDR3 region has the DNA TGTGCCAGCAGTTACTCCACTGGAAGGGGGAACACTGAAGCTTTCTTT. Translated: CASSYSTGRGNTEAFF.

The chain uses TRBV5-1 and TRBJ2-1, with 11 bases matching TRBD2. Losses at the gene ends were 6 bases for V and 5 bases for J; bases not matched to a gene: 4. The germline V gene has CDR1 SGHRS and CDR2 YFSETQ. The CDR3 is made up of 14 amino acids. CDR3: CASTGTSGNNEQFF. CDR3 DNA sequence: TGCGCCAGCACCGGGACTAGCGGCAACAATGAGCAGTTCTTC.

The chain uses TRBV6-6 and TRBJ2-7; a weak D match, TRBD1 (7 bases). The CDR3 length is 15 residues. Trimming left V 0 bases short and J 9 bases short, with 18 bases between. Germline loops: CDR1 MNHNY, CDR2 SVGAGI (reference sequence). CDR3 region: CASSYSNGGGTVQYF. The CDR3 coding sequence is TGTGCCAGCAGTTACTCGAATGGCGGCGGGACAGTGCAGTACTTC.

There are a few counts of this clonotype. The chain combines TRBV7-2 with TRBJ2-1, with D hard to call. The germline V and J ends were trimmed by 1 base and 1 base, with 8 bases remaining between them. Germline CDR1 is SGHTA and CDR2 is FQGNSA. The CDR3 extends over 15 amino acids. CDR3 sequence: CASSLVGTSYNEQFF. The DNA for the CDR3 is TGTGCCAGCAGCTTAGTTGGAACTTCCTACAATGAGCAGTTCTTC.

This clonotype was detected ten times or more. The chain employs TRBV6-2 or TRBV6-3 and TRBJ2-7, with 10 nucleotides matching TRBD1. The CDR3 has 15 residues. The germline CDR1 and CDR2 sequences are MNHEY and SVGEGT. The V gene end was trimmed by 9 bases and the J gene end by 3 bases; junction bases not matched to a gene: 11. CDR3 residues: CASTRDRGFLYEQYF. CDR3 sequence (DNA): TGTGCCAGTACCCGGGACAGGGGCTTCCTCTACGAGCAGTACTTC.

This clonotype was seen ten or more times. The chain carries TRBV28 and TRBJ2-1; the match to TRBD2 covers 8 bases. With 3 bases clipped from V and 1 base from J, the junction kept 17 bases outside the gene matches. This CDR3 has 20 residues. Germline lookup yields CDR1 MDHEN and CDR2 SYDVKM. Here the CDR3 reads CASSFNGRADEGKSYNEQFF. The CDR3 region has the DNA TGTGCCAGCAGTTTTAACGGGAGGGCGGATGAGGGCAAGTCCTACAATGAGCAGTTCTTC.

This clonotype appeared a few times. The chain is built from TRBV7-2 and TRBJ2-3; no clear D gene. There are 14 residues in the CDR3. Trimming left V 4 bases short and J 0 bases short, with 8 bases between. Germline CDR1 is SGHTA and CDR2 is FQGNSA. CDR3 sequence reads: CASSSVISTDTQYF. The CDR3 nucleotides read TGTGCCAGCAGCTCGGTTATTAGCACAGATACGCAGTATTTT.

This clonotype was detected ten times or more. The chain joins TRBV30 to TRBJ1-2, with D uncertain. Germline V gives CDR1 GTSNPN, CDR2 SVGIG (reference sequence). The CDR3 spans 13 residues. V lost 4 bases, J lost 4 bases, and 13 bases lay in between. The CDR3 coding sequence is TGTGCCTGGACTGTGGGAGGGAGCTATGGCTACACCTTC. Protein sequence: CAWTVGGSYGYTF. Full variable domain (outside the CDR3, taken from reference TRBV30 and TRBJ1-2): SQTIHQWPATLVQPVGSPLSLECTVEGTSNPNLYWYRQAAGRGLQLLFYSVGIGQISSEVPQNLSASRPQDRQFILSSKKLLLSDSGFYLCAWTVGGSYGYTFGSGTRLTVV.